The rows below give T cell receptor beta chains drawn from one sample of a study of cytomegalovirus exposure and HLA in healthy donors. The protocol was immunoSEQ multiplex PCR, while the TCRdb copy is restricted to in-frame clones and leaves out a portion. The repertoire holds under 150,000 clones, with around four fifths as singletons. Sequencing was done on a sample of PBMCs. These receptor sequences come from a boy aged 5-17 years in good health and CMV-seronegative. CDR3s include the opening cysteine and the closing phenylalanine or tryptophan. A D gene is named only where the DNA matches it firmly. Size values are once, few and many counts, or a class for expanded clones, and some rows have none.

>.|TRBD2|TRBJ2-2|TRBV5-1
CASSREGAGELFF
TGCGCCAGCAGTAGGGAGGGCGCCGGGGAGCTGTTTTTT
>.|.|TRBJ1-4|TRBV11-2
CASSFRGTNEKLFF
TGTGCCAGCAGCTTTAGGGGTACTAATGAAAAACTGTTTTTT
>.|.|TRBJ1-3|TRBV2
CASTEGGAGNTIYF
TGTGCCAGCACCGAGGGGGGGGCCGGAAACACCATATATTTT
>.|TRBD2|TRBJ2-1|TRBV6-5
CASSYASSGRGDEQFF
TGTGCCAGCAGTTATGCCTCAAGCGGGAGAGGCGATGAGCAGTTCTTC
>once|.|TRBJ1-1|TRBV29-1
CSATGMNTEAFF
TGCAGCGCTACAGGGATGAACACTGAAGCTTTCTTT
>.|TRBD1|TRBJ2-7|TRBV13
CASSPGQGNSYEQYF
TGTGCCAGCAGCCCGGGACAGGGCAACTCCTACGAGCAGTACTTC
>.|.|TRBJ2-2|TRBV9
CASSVGQLNTGELFF
TGTGCCAGCAGCGTAGGACAGCTGAACACCGGGGAGCTGTTTTTT
>.|TRBD2|TRBJ2-1|TRBV5-4
CASSLREGNNEQFF
TGTGCCAGCAGCTTACGGGAGGGCAACAATGAGCAGTTCTTC
>.|TRBD1|TRBJ1-5|TRBV30
CAWRGGQGNQPQHF
TGTGCCTGGAGGGGGGGACAGGGGAACCAGCCCCAGCATTTT
>.|.|TRBJ2-1|TRBV30
CARESAPPNEQFF
TGTGCCCGCGAAAGTGCTCCCCCTAACGAGCAGTTCTTC
>.|TRBD1|TRBJ1-2|TRBV6-5
CASSYRGQNYGYTF
TGTGCCAGCAGTTATCGGGGACAGAACTATGGCTACACCTTC
>.|.|TRBJ2-3|TRBV2
CASSVSSAGTSTDTQYF
TGTGCCAGCAGTGTTTCGTCCGCGGGAACTAGCACAGATACGCAGTATTTT
>once|TRBD1|TRBJ1-1|TRBV5-1
CASSGTGGMNTEAFF
TGCGCCTCGTCCGGGACAGGGGGCATGAACACTGAAGCTTTCTTT
>.|.|TRBJ2-7|TRBV27
CASSSSYEQYF
TGTGCCAGCAGTTCCTCCTACGAGCAGTACTTC
>.|.|TRBJ2-1|TRBV4-3
CASSRQESSYNEQFF
TGCGCCAGCTCTAGACAGGAGAGCTCCTACAATGAGCAGTTCTTC
>.|TRBD2|TRBJ2-1|TRBV6-5
CASSYLTSGNNEQFF
TGTGCCAGCAGTTACCTGACTAGCGGGAACAATGAGCAGTTCTTC
>.|TRBD1|TRBJ2-7|TRBV27
CASRPTGGPYEQYF
TGTGCCAGCAGGCCGACAGGGGGCCCCTACGAGCAGTACTTC
>.|TRBD1|TRBJ2-2|TRBV10-3
CAIRRDSSTGELFF
TGTGCCATCAGAAGGGACAGCTCAACCGGGGAGCTGTTTTTT
>.|.|TRBJ2-2|TRBV27
CASTKLGPGDTGELFF
TGTGCCAGCACCAAGTTGGGACCAGGGGACACCGGGGAGCTGTTTTTT
>.|TRBD2|TRBJ2-1|TRBV10-3
CAISESGSGRVYRNEQFF
TGTGCCATCAGTGAGTCGGGGAGCGGGAGGGTGTATCGCAATGAGCAGTTCTTC
>.|TRBD2|TRBJ2-6|TRBV28
CAAGAGANVLTF
TGTGCAGCGGGGGCTGGGGCCAACGTCCTGACTTTC
>once|TRBD1|TRBJ1-3|TRBV4-2
CASSQGTGGIGNTIYF
TGTGCCAGCAGCCAAGGCACAGGGGGTATCGGAAACACCATATATTTT
>.|TRBD2|TRBJ2-7|TRBV28
CASSFSGNEQYF
TGTGCCAGCAGTTTTAGCGGGAACGAGCAGTACTTC
>.|.|TRBJ1-5|TRBV28
CASSLWTGNQPQHF
TGTGCCAGCAGTTTATGGACGGGAAATCAGCCCCAGCATTTT
>.|.|TRBJ2-3|TRBV5-1
CASSISQGADTQYF
TGCGCCAGCAGCATAAGCCAGGGCGCAGATACGCAGTATTTT
>.|TRBD2|TRBJ2-1|TRBV2
CASKGGWTSGRNEQFF
TGTGCCAGCAAGGGGGGCTGGACTAGCGGGAGAAATGAGCAGTTCTTC
>.|TRBD2|TRBJ2-1|TRBV6-5
CASSFIAGGGNEQFF
TGTGCCAGCAGTTTTATAGCGGGAGGAGGCAATGAGCAGTTCTTC
>.|.|TRBJ2-7|TRBV2
CASSESGGLGYEQYF
TGTGCCAGCAGTGAAAGTGGAGGCCTCGGCTACGAGCAGTACTTC
>.|TRBD2|TRBJ2-5|TRBV4-1
CASRSAGGGETQYF
TGCGCCAGCAGATCGGCGGGAGGAGGGGAGACCCAGTACTTC
>.|TRBD1|TRBJ2-7|TRBV30
CACSLGQGSDEQYF
TGTGCCTGTTCCCTTGGACAGGGATCCGACGAGCAGTACTTC
>few|TRBD1|TRBJ2-7|TRBV7-9
CASSPKGQGLLYEQYF
TGTGCCAGCAGCCCAAAGGGACAGGGACTACTCTACGAGCAGTACTTC
>.|.|TRBJ2-1|TRBV2
CASRQQGYNEQFF
TGTGCCAGCAGGCAACAGGGTTACAATGAGCAGTTCTTC
>.|TRBD2|TRBJ2-2|TRBV5-6
CASSLGTSGFRGNTGELFF
TGTGCCAGCAGCTTGGGGACTAGCGGCTTTCGCGGGAACACCGGGGAGCTGTTTTTT
>.|.|TRBJ2-2|TRBV7-3
CASSLNGGNTGELFF
TGTGCCAGCAGCTTAAACGGGGGGAACACCGGGGAGCTGTTTTTT
>few|TRBD1|TRBJ1-2|TRBV16
CASSQGQGWGYTF
TGTGCCAGCAGCCAAGGACAGGGGTGGGGCTACACCTTC
>.|TRBD1|TRBJ2-1|TRBV5-4
CASSSDRGRFNEQFF
TGTGCCAGCAGCTCGGACAGGGGGCGATTCAATGAGCAGTTCTTC
>once|.|TRBJ2-7|TRBV5-4
CASSRGLTYEQYF
TGTGCCAGCAGCCGGGGATTAACCTACGAGCAGTACTTC
>.|.|TRBJ2-5|TRBV9
CASSVVGGETQYF
TGTGCCAGCAGCGTAGTTGGCGGGGAGACCCAGTACTTC